Below, 14 T cell receptor beta chains from the same sample are listed, as sequenced in a study of human T cells and chemical hapten exposure. A single record per CDR3 protein comes from TCRdb applying MiXCR to the RACE reads. The table has some 90,000 distinct CDR3 sequences, over 10% seen once. Specified time point: patch test 2, 6 weeks after DPC sensitization. This sample's treatment: therapeutic diphenylcyclopropenone sensitization with weekly scalp DPC. The sequencing used whole blood, collected in connection with sensitization to the hapten diphenylcyclopropenone (DPC). These receptors originate from a woman aged 40 to 49 with alopecia areata. Some clones in this sample may be carry-over from other donors' samples.

This clonotype was counted a few times. J is TRBJ1-1 and V is TRBV28; perhaps TRBD1 as D (5 bases). CDR1 and CDR2 from the germline V gene are MDHEN and SYDVKM. The CDR3 runs to 16 residues. V lost 3 bases, J lost 7 bases, and 21 bases lay in between. The chain's CDR3 is CASSLRRAGRNVEAFF. CDR3 coding DNA: TGTGCCAGCAGTTTGCGCAGGGCAGGAAGAAACGTTGAAGCTTTCTTT.

In this sample, this clonotype turned up a few times. This sequence joins TRBV6-2 or TRBV6-3 and TRBJ2-1, with TRBD2 identical over 11 bases. Germline-derived CDR1 and CDR2 are MNHEY and SVGEGT. The J segment lost 6 bases and the V segment lost 3 bases, leaving 7 bases of the junction unmatched. The CDR3 is 16 residues long. CDR3 loop: CASSYPRSGRGNEQFF. The CDR3 DNA is TGTGCCAGCAGTTATCCCCGTAGCGGGAGGGGCAATGAGCAGTTCTTC.

This clonotype came up many times. CDR3 nucleotides: TGCAGCGTTGAAGGCCCGGGCACCTACGAGCAGTACTTC. Translating gives CSVEGPGTYEQYF. The gene calls are TRBV29-1 and TRBJ2-7; D unclear. Per germline, CDR1 SQVTM and CDR2 ANQGSEA. The CDR3 length is 13 residues. Trimming shortened V by 1 base and J by 2 bases, and 9 bases separated the two germline ends.

The rearrangement joins TRBV5-6 to TRBJ1-2, with a tentative D call TRBD1 (5 bases). The germline V gene encodes CDR1 SGHDT and CDR2 YYEEEE. The CDR3 sequence is 14 residues long. V was clipped by 0 bases and J by 8 bases, with 14 bases between them. The CDR3 reads CASSLGAGMSGYTF. CDR3 coding DNA: TGTGCCAGCAGCTTGGGGGCAGGGATGAGCGGCTACACCTTC.

This clonotype has just one count. J is TRBJ1-5 and V is TRBV6-2 or TRBV6-3; possibly TRBD1 for D (6 bases). Per the germline V gene, CDR1 is MNHEY and CDR2 is SVGEGT. V lost 4 bases to trimming and J lost 4 bases, with 20 bases between them. CDR3 size: 17 residues. In DNA, the CDR3 is TGTGCCAGCAGTTGGGGGACAAGCCTTACGAGGAATCAGCCCCAGCATTTT. It translates to CASSWGTSLTRNQPQHF.

The sample holds many counts of this clonotype. V gene TRBV30 combines with J gene TRBJ1-5, with 8 positions matching TRBD1. In germline, CDR1 is GTSNPN, CDR2 SVGIG (reference sequence). The trim removed 2 bases at V and 5 bases at J, leaving 5 bases unmatched. The CDR3 totals 14 residues. The CDR3 spells CAWSSGTGHQPQHF. CDR3 in DNA: TGTGCCTGGAGTTCCGGGACAGGTCATCAGCCCCAGCATTTT. Filled out from reference TRBV30 and TRBJ1-5, the complete variable domain reads SQTIHQWPATLVQPVGSPLSLECTVEGTSNPNLYWYRQAAGRGLQLLFYSVGIGQISSEVPQNLSASRPQDRQFILSSKKLLLSDSGFYLCAWSSGTGHQPQHFGDGTRLSIL.

The V gene is TRBV18, the J gene TRBJ2-7; 10 bases agree with TRBD1. This CDR3 has 15 amino acids. J was trimmed by 4 bases and V by 1 base; bases with no gene match: 4. CDR1 is KGHSH, CDR2 LQKENI, per germline. The CDR3 region is CASSPQPGQGYEQYF. Here the CDR3 DNA reads TGTGCCAGCTCACCACAGCCGGGACAGGGGTACGAGCAGTACTTC.

This clonotype was detected many times. The CDR3 nucleotides read TGTGCCAGCAGCTTGAGCGGGACAGCGAACACTGAAGCTTTCTTT. Translation: CASSLSGTANTEAFF. The chain combines TRBV5-6 with TRBJ1-1; 7 nucleotides align to TRBD1. V lost 1 base, J lost 1 base, and 4 bases stayed unmatched. The germline gives CDR1 SGHDT, CDR2 YYEEEE. The CDR3 runs to 15 residues.

This clonotype was found a few times. This rearrangement joins TRBV28 to TRBJ2-7, with D tentatively TRBD2 (5 bases). CDR1 MDHEN and CDR2 SYDVKM come from the germline V gene. V gave up 6 bases and J gave up 1 base, with 16 bases separating them. This CDR3 has 15 amino acids. CDR3 coding DNA: TGTGCCAGCAGCCACTTCACGGCGGGTTCCTACGAGCAGTACTTC. This gives the protein CASSHFTAGSYEQYF. Looking up the rest from reference TRBV28 and TRBJ2-7 gives the full variable domain: DVKVTQSSRYLVKRTGEKVFLECVQDMDHENMFWYRQDPGLGLRLIYFSYDVKMKEKGDIPEGYSVSREKKERFSLILESASTNQTSMYLCASSHFTAGSYEQYFGPGTRLTVT.

This clonotype was detected a few times. The chain carries TRBV3-1 and TRBJ1-1; possible D gene TRBD1, 6 bases. Between the trimmed V and J ends, which lost 5 bases and 3 bases, there was a span of 10 bases. Germline V gene data show CDR1 as LGHDT and CDR2 as YNNKEL (reference sequence). This CDR3 is 13 amino acids long. The CDR3 region is CASSYRDYTEAFF. The CDR3 bases are TGTGCCAGCAGCTACAGGGATTACACTGAAGCTTTCTTT.

This clonotype has at least ten counts. The chain couples TRBV29-1 to TRBJ2-7, with D perhaps matching TRBD1 (6 bases). The ends were cut back, 5 bases at V and 4 bases at J, with 21 bases in the middle. There are 15 residues in the CDR3. Germline V gives CDR1 SQVTM, CDR2 ANQGSEA. CDR3: CSVLGSVTGSYEQYF. CDR3 coding DNA: TGCAGCGTTTTAGGTTCCGTGACAGGTAGTTACGAGCAGTACTTC.

About this clonotype itself: One junction end disagrees with the germline gene, perhaps due to a read error. The chain has TRBV7-3 and TRBJ2-3, with 13 bases aligning to TRBD2. CDR1 and CDR2 (germline): SGHTA, FQGTGA. The CDR3 is 16 amino acids. The DNA for the CDR3 is TGTGCCAACAGCTCCGGACTAGCGGGGGGCACAGATACGCAGTATTTT. Protein: CANSSGLAGGTDTQYF. Full variable domain (outside the CDR3, taken from reference TRBV7-3 and TRBJ2-3): GAGVSQTPSNKVTEKGKYVELRCDPISGHTALYWYRQSLGQGPEFLIYFQGTGAADDSGLPNDRFFAVRPEGSVSTLKIQRTERGDSAVYLCANSSGLAGGTDTQYFGPGTRLTVL.

The chain couples TRBV3-1 to TRBJ2-7; D tentatively reads TRBD1 or TRBD2 (5 bases each). CDR1 and CDR2 from the germline V gene are LGHDT and YNNKEL (reference sequence). This CDR3 contains 15 residues. V was shortened by 1 base and J by 0 bases, with 10 bases between the two germline ends. CDR3 loop: CASSQGGGTSYEQYF. The CDR3 nucleotides are TGTGCCAGCAGCCAAGGGGGTGGGACCTCCTACGAGCAGTACTTC.

V is TRBV18 and J is TRBJ2-3; 9 bases match TRBD2. The CDR3 consists of 15 residues. CDR1 is KGHSH and CDR2 is LQKENI in the germline V gene. V was clipped by 3 bases and J by 4 bases; unmatched bases: 5. The DNA of the CDR3 is TGTGCCAGCTCACCGATTAGCGGGAGTGCAGATACGCAGTATTTT. Encoded protein: CASSPISGSADTQYF.